Presented here are 13 T cell receptor beta chains from one specimen sequenced in a study of OX40 agonist ivuxolimab in advanced cancers. Repertoires were generated with immunoSEQ multiplex PCR, while TCRdb's copy carries only in-frame clones and drops some. The sample contains 55,000 to 85,000 clones, 75% to 90% of which appear only once. The specimen was CD4+ or CD8+ T cells sorted from blood, collected in a trial of the OX40 agonist ivuxolimab. These receptors came from an adult with an advanced solid tumor such as melanoma, head and neck, liver or kidney cancer.

The V call is TRBV28, the J call TRBJ1-1, with 11 bases that match TRBD1. V lost 5 bases to trimming and J lost 5 bases; unmatched junction nucleotides: 10. In germline, CDR1 is MDHEN, CDR2 SYDVKM. There are 16 residues in the CDR3. The CDR3 region is CASSPRTGGGLTEAFF. In DNA form, the CDR3 reads TGTGCCAGCAGTCCAAGGACAGGGGGCGGGTTGACTGAAGCTTTCTTT.

The genes are TRBV18 and TRBJ1-6; 9 bases agree with TRBD1. The CDR3 runs 17 residues. Per the germline V gene, CDR1 is KGHSH and CDR2 is LQKENI. J gave up 8 bases and V 1 base, and 9 bases lay outside the gene matches. The CDR3 loop reads CASSPRSTTGGHSPLHF. CDR3 sequence (DNA): TGTGCCAGCTCACCACGGTCAACAACAGGGGGCCATTCACCCCTCCACTTT. Combining the CDR3 with reference TRBV18 and TRBJ1-6 gives the whole variable domain NAGVMQNPRHLVRRRGQEARLRCSPMKGHSHVYWYRQLPEEGLKFMVYLQKENIIDESGMPKERFSAEFPKEGPSILRIQQVVRGDSAAYFCASSPRSTTGGHSPLHFGNGTRLTVT.

This clone was found many times. The V gene is TRBV2, the J gene TRBJ1-2; no firm D call. Germline CDR1 and CDR2: SNHLY and FYNNEI. Trimming cost V 8 bases and J 4 bases, with 11 bases left between them. The CDR3 covers 12 residues. This CDR3 reads CASRSGPYGYTF. In DNA, the CDR3 is TGTGCCAGCCGGAGCGGCCCCTATGGCTACACCTTC.

This clone was seen a single time. The chain links TRBV5-1 to TRBJ2-3, with D possibly called TRBD1 or TRBD2 (5 bases each). The V end was cut by 0 bases, the J end by 6 bases, with 14 bases between. The CDR3 runs 15 residues. Germline V lookup: CDR1 SGHRS, CDR2 YFSETQ. As DNA, the CDR3 is TGCGCCAGCAGCTTGGCCAATGGGGCTAGCGATACGCAGTATTTT. It translates to CASSLANGASDTQYF.

In its sample, this clone was seen a few times. The rearrangement links TRBV11-2 to TRBJ2-3; D is unclear. This CDR3 has 15 amino acids. V was pared by 3 bases and J by 0 bases, with 10 bases between. The V gene's germline CDR1 is SGHAT and CDR2 FQNNGV. In DNA, the CDR3 is TGTGCCAGCAGCTTCAGAGATCGGAGCACAGATACGCAGTATTTT. Amino acid sequence: CASSFRDRSTDTQYF.

The chain is built from TRBV6-6 and TRBJ2-7; the match to TRBD2 covers 16 bases. Germline CDR1 and CDR2: MNHNY and SVGAGI (reference sequence). V lost 5 bases, J lost 11 bases, and 6 bases stayed unmatched. The CDR3 length is 14 residues. The CDR3 sequence is CASSRTGTSGGEYF. The CDR3 DNA follows: TGTGCCAGCAGTAGAACCGGGACTAGCGGGGGGGAGTACTTC.

The CDR3 DNA reads TGTGCCATCAAGGACGGGGAGAACACCGGGGAGCTGTTTTTT. It codes for CAIKDGENTGELFF. V is TRBV10-3 and J is TRBJ2-2; D is perhaps TRBD2 (5 bases). CDR1 is ENHRY and CDR2 is SYGVKD in the germline V gene. V lost 7 bases and J 1 base, leaving 10 bases between the germline ends. The CDR3 totals 14 residues.

This clone occurred once. V usage is TRBV19 and J usage is TRBJ2-3; D is tentatively TRBD1 or TRBD2 (5 bases each). The CDR3 consists of 16 residues. Trimming cost V 4 bases and J 2 bases, with 16 bases left between them. The germline gives CDR1 LNHDA, CDR2 SQIVND (reference sequence). For the CDR3, the DNA is TGTGCCAGTAGTACGTGGAGTGGGGGACCCACAGATACGCAGTATTTT. The encoded protein is CASSTWSGGPTDTQYF.

Note on this clone: Distinct nucleotide sequences in the sample also encode this CDR3. This rearrangement joins TRBV11-3 to TRBJ2-1; 10 bases are shared with TRBD1. V was pared by 3 bases and J by 5 bases, with 4 bases of the junction left unmatched. This CDR3 region has 15 residues. Germline V lookup: CDR1 SGHNT, CDR2 YENEEA. CDR3 coding DNA: TGTGCCAGCAGCTTTTCCGGGACAGGGGACAATGAGCAGTTCTTC. This sequence encodes CASSFSGTGDNEQFF.

The table lists this clone with a count of one. This rearrangement joins TRBV9 to TRBJ2-1, with 10 bases fitting TRBD1. Germline CDR1 and CDR2: SGDLS and YYNGEE. This CDR3 contains 17 residues. Germline trimming cut 0 bases from V and 7 bases from J; bases unmatched to any gene: 10. CDR3 loop: CASSVGIGTGVTNEQFF. In nucleotides, the CDR3 is TGTGCCAGCAGCGTAGGTATAGGGACAGGGGTAACGAATGAGCAGTTCTTC.

The genes are TRBV20-1 and TRBJ2-7; D is unclear. The CDR3 spans 10 residues. Germline V CDR1 and CDR2: DFQATT, SNEGSKA (reference sequence). The V and J ends lost 1 base and 5 bases respectively, with 3 bases between them. The CDR3 region is CSARGDEQYF. In DNA, the CDR3 is TGCAGTGCTAGAGGCGACGAGCAGTACTTC.

J is TRBJ2-1 and V is TRBV5-5; D gene ambiguous. Germline values: CDR1 SGHKS, CDR2 YYEKEE (reference sequence). The CDR3 runs to 14 residues. V was pared by 0 bases and J by 7 bases, with 11 bases between. CDR3 sequence reads: CASSLGENGNEQFF. In DNA, the CDR3 is TGTGCCAGCAGCTTGGGTGAAAATGGGAATGAGCAGTTCTTC.

This sequence joins TRBV28 and TRBJ1-2, with D unclear. The length of the CDR3 is 13 residues. With 6 bases removed from V and 4 bases from J, the gap between germline ends came to 12 bases. Germline V gene sequence: CDR1 MDHEN, CDR2 SYDVKM. DNA for the CDR3: TGTGCCAGCAGCCTCGAAGAGACCTATGGCTACACCTTC. Protein sequence: CASSLEETYGYTF.